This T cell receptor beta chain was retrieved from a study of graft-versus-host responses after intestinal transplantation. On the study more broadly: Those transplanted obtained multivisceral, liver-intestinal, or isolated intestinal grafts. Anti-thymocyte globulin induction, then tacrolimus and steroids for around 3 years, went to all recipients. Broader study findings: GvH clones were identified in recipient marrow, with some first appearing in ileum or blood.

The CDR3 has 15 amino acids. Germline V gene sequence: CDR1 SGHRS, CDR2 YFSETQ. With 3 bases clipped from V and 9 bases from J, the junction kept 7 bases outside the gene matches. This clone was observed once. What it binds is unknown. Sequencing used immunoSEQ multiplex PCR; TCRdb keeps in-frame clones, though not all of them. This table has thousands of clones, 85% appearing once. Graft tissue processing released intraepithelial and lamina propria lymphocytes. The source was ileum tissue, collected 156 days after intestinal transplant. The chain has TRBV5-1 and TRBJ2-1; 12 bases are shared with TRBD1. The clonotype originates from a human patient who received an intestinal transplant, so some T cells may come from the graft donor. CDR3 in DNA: TGCGCCAGCAGCTCTCCGGGACAGGGGGCGAGTGAGCAGTTCTTC. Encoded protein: CASSSPGQGASEQFF. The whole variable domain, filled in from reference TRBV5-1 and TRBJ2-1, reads KAGVTQTPRYLIKTRGQQVTLSCSPISGHRSVSWYQQTPGQGLQFLFEYFSETQRNKGNFPGRFSGRQFSNSRSEMNVSTLELGDSALYLCASSSPGQGASEQFFGPGTRLTVL.